The TCR beta chain described here comes from a study of regulatory T cells in long-lasting Graves disease. HTBI primers from iRepertoire and Arm-PCR of CDR3 regions yielded the TCR beta libraries. MiXCR, applied by TCRdb to the multiplex PCR reads, yields one record per CDR3 protein. Of roughly 560,000 distinct CDR3 sequences in the sample, roughly a sixth were seen once. Described time point: newly diagnosed GD, antithyroid drugs for less than 3 months. With RNA extracted from PBMCs as input, the TCR library was made. This sample also belongs to another study, concerning T cells in Graves' hyperthyroidism and ophthalmopathy.

The sequences come from peripheral blood mononuclear cells (PBMCs), collected at new diagnosis, from a patient treated with antithyroid drugs. This receptor was taken from a woman between 40 and 65 years old with Graves disease.

This CDR3 is CASSQEWAGNQPQHF. In DNA form, the CDR3 reads TGCGCCAGCAGCCAAGAGTGGGCAGGGAATCAGCCCCAGCATTTT. The rearrangement links TRBV4-1 to TRBJ1-5; D is perhaps TRBD1 (5 bases). V lost 0 bases and J lost 4, with 10 bases in between. The CDR3 runs to 15 residues. From germline, CDR1 is MGHRA and CDR2 YSYEKL.